The 22 T cell receptor beta chains below were found in one sample sequenced in a study of early stage breast cancer tumors. Only in-frame clones appear in the TCRdb table, and some are missing; sequencing was by immunoSEQ multiplex PCR. The profile shows around 48,000 clones, 75% to 95% of them singletons. Sequenced material: blood. The receptors derive from a person aged 65-85 years with breast cancer.

This clone was picked up one time. The rearrangement joins TRBV5-1 to TRBJ2-7, with TRBD2 identical over 8 bases. CDR3 length equals 15 residues. V lost 1 base, J lost 6 bases, and 9 bases stayed unmatched. Germline V gene data show CDR1 as SGHRS and CDR2 as YFSETQ. Here the CDR3 DNA reads TGCGCCAGCAGCTTGACTTTAGCGGGGTCCGGCGAGCAGTACTTC. This translates into CASSLTLAGSGEQYF.

The genes are TRBV7-2 and TRBJ2-1; D might be TRBD2 (5 bases). The CDR3 has 13 amino acids. From germline, CDR1 is SGHTA and CDR2 FQGNSA. Trimming took 3 bases from V and 9 from J, leaving 12 bases between them. The DNA for the CDR3 is TGTGCCAGCAGCTTCGGGCTAGCAGGTGAGCAGTTCTTC. Its protein is CASSFGLAGEQFF.

This chain links TRBV5-1 with TRBJ2-7; TRBD2 is a possible D gene (5 bases). In germline, CDR1 is SGHRS, CDR2 YFSETQ. With 5 bases removed from V and 6 bases from J, the gap between germline ends came to 21 bases. This CDR3 contains 15 residues. CDR3 loop: CASSSGGLSTSEQYF. CDR3 DNA sequence: TGCGCCAGCAGTTCGGGCGGGTTATCCACGTCCGAGCAGTACTTC. Supplemented by reference TRBV5-1 and TRBJ2-7, the full variable domain reads KAGVTQTPRYLIKTRGQQVTLSCSPISGHRSVSWYQQTPGQGLQFLFEYFSETQRNKGNFPGRFSGRQFSNSRSEMNVSTLELGDSALYLCASSSGGLSTSEQYFGPGTRLTVT.

The chain recombines TRBV9 with TRBJ1-1; TRBD1 might be the D (5 bases). This CDR3 spans 13 amino acids. V dropped 0 bases and J dropped 8 bases, with 11 bases sitting between them. From germline, CDR1 is SGDLS and CDR2 YYNGEE. CDR3 coding DNA: TGTGCCAGCAGCGTAGGACCCGGGGGGGAAGCTTTCTTT. This encodes CASSVGPGGEAFF. The complete variable domain, with remaining parts taken from reference TRBV9 and TRBJ1-1, reads DSGVTQTPKHLITATGQRVTLRCSPRSGDLSVYWYQQSLDQGLQFLIQYYNGEERAKGNILERFSAQQFPDLHSELNLSSLELGDSALYFCASSVGPGGEAFFGQGTRLTVV.

The J gene is TRBJ1-1, the V gene TRBV11-2; TRBD1 might be the D (6 bases). V was clipped by 5 bases and J by 1 base, with 17 bases between them. The CDR3 totals 16 residues. The germline gives CDR1 SGHAT, CDR2 FQNNGV. CDR3 in amino acids: CASSGGWGSTNTEAFF. The CDR3 DNA sequence: TGTGCCAGCAGCGGGGGCTGGGGCAGCACGAACACTGAAGCTTTCTTT.

This chain connects TRBV19 to TRBJ2-5; perhaps TRBD2 as D (6 bases). Trimming pared 6 bases from V and 4 bases from J, leaving 12 bases between. The CDR3 runs to 13 residues. The germline gives CDR1 LNHDA, CDR2 SQIVND (reference sequence). As DNA, the CDR3 is TGTGCCAGTAGCGGGAGTCTGGGAGAGACCCAGTACTTC. It translates to CASSGSLGETQYF.

The chain employs TRBV12-5 and TRBJ2-6; TRBD1 might be the D (6 bases). The length of the CDR3 is 19 residues. The V end lost 0 bases, the J end lost 1 base, and 16 bases lay between the germline ends. Per germline, CDR1 LGHNT and CDR2 FRNRAP. In nucleotides, the CDR3 is TGTGCTAGTGGTTTGGTACATGCAGGGGCTCAATCTGGGGCCAACGTCCTGACTTTC. Translating gives CASGLVHAGAQSGANVLTF.

The CDR3 spells CASSSGTGDAYGYTF. The CDR3 DNA sequence: TGTGCCAGCAGTTCCGGGACAGGCGATGCCTATGGCTACACCTTC. This chain connects TRBV6-4 to TRBJ1-2; the match to TRBD1 covers 8 bases. The CDR3 contains 15 residues. J was trimmed by 4 bases and V by 5 bases; bases with no gene match: 9. CDR1 and CDR2 from the germline V gene are MRHNA and SNTAGT.

The chain uses TRBV9 and TRBJ2-2; 14 nucleotides match TRBD2. The V and J ends lost 3 bases and 4 bases, in that order; junction bases with no gene match: 5. Germline V gene sequence: CDR1 SGDLS, CDR2 YYNGEE. The CDR3 totals 17 residues. In DNA form, the CDR3 reads TGTGCCAGCAGCGCTTTGGGACTAGCGGGAGTCACCGGGGAGCTGTTTTTT. Translating gives CASSALGLAGVTGELFF.

This chain uses TRBV4-3 with TRBJ2-5, with D maybe TRBD2 (7 bases). CDR1 is LGHNA, CDR2 YSLEER, per germline. V shed 1 base and J shed 5 bases, with 14 bases lying between them. The CDR3 runs 15 residues. CDR3 coding DNA: TGCGCCAGCAGCCAAGTGGGGGGGCCAGAGGAGACCCAGTACTTC. It specifies CASSQVGGPEETQYF.

This chain links TRBV4-3 with TRBJ1-6; 8 bases are a match to TRBD1. After removal of 4 bases from V and 6 bases from J, the junction contained 11 bases not matched to a gene. Germline assignment: CDR1 LGHNA and CDR2 YSLEER. The CDR3 runs 17 residues. CDR3 coding DNA: TGCGCCAGCAGCCTGCAGTCAGGGGGCTCGGGTAATTCACCCCTCCACTTT. This gives the protein CASSLQSGGSGNSPLHF.

The chain is built from TRBV11-2 and TRBJ2-1; TRBD2 aligns across 7 bases. This CDR3 has 15 residues. V was clipped by 1 base and J by 3 bases; unmatched bases: 3. Germline CDR1 is SGHAT and CDR2 is FQNNGV. The CDR3 DNA reads as TGTGCCAGCAGCTTAGCGGGCGGGAGCTACAATGAGCAGTTCTTC. This encodes CASSLAGGSYNEQFF.

The chain uses TRBV18 and TRBJ2-1; 8 bases are a match to TRBD2. CDR3 length: 16 amino acids. Germline V gene sequence: CDR1 KGHSH, CDR2 LQKENI. With V trimmed by 6 bases and J by 4 bases, 11 bases remained unmatched. The DNA for the CDR3 is TGTGCCAGCTCCCCGAAAGAAGCTAGCGGGTACAATGAGCAGTTCTTC. This encodes CASSPKEASGYNEQFF.

The chain couples TRBV4-1 to TRBJ2-3, with D possibly being TRBD2 (6 bases). Germline loops: CDR1 MGHRA, CDR2 YSYEKL. V lost 0 bases to trimming and J lost 1 base, with 14 bases between them. This CDR3 contains 17 residues. CDR3 sequence: CASSQDGGTARTDTQYF. The CDR3 coding sequence is TGCGCCAGCAGCCAAGACGGAGGGACCGCCCGCACAGATACGCAGTATTTT.

V and J are TRBV4-2 and TRBJ2-1; TRBD2 matches at 7 bases. This CDR3 spans 15 amino acids. V gave up 4 bases and J gave up 4 bases; unmatched junction bases: 7. The germline gives CDR1 LGHNA, CDR2 YNFKEQ. The CDR3 sequence is CASSPQRELYNEQFF. The CDR3 DNA follows: TGTGCCAGCAGCCCCCAGCGGGAATTATACAATGAGCAGTTCTTC.

V is TRBV11-3 and J is TRBJ1-6, with D unresolved. Trimming cost V 6 bases and J 10 bases, with 13 bases left between them. Germline values: CDR1 SGHNT, CDR2 YENEEA. CDR3 length: 13 residues. The CDR3 region is CASRRNGESPLHF. The DNA for the CDR3 is TGTGCCAGCAGACGGAACGGGGAGTCACCCCTCCACTTT.

This chain joins TRBV30 and TRBJ1-1; D gene ambiguous. Germline CDR1 and CDR2: GTSNPN and SVGIG (reference sequence). Trimming took off 2 bases at V and 4 bases at J, with 11 bases between the two ends. The CDR3 sequence is 13 residues long. The DNA of the CDR3 is TGTGCCTGGAGTACGTCCTCGGGCACTGAAGCTTTCTTT. It encodes CAWSTSSGTEAFF.

The genes are TRBV6-1 and TRBJ1-1, with TRBD1 identical over 7 bases. Germline values: CDR1 MNHNS, CDR2 SASEGT. The V segment lost 2 bases and the J segment 5 bases; nucleotides outside the gene matches: 8. The CDR3 consists of 15 residues. The CDR3 bases are TGTGCCAGCAGTGAACAGACAGGGTGGGGGACTGAAGCTTTCTTT. The encoded protein is CASSEQTGWGTEAFF.

The chain carries TRBV28 and TRBJ1-1; 9 positions agree with TRBD1. Germline trimming cut 3 bases from V and 0 bases from J; bases unmatched to any gene: 8. The germline CDR1 and CDR2 sequences are MDHEN and SYDVKM. The CDR3 consists of 17 residues. The DNA for the CDR3 is TGTGCCAGCAGTTTGAACCGACAGGGGGAAATGAACACTGAAGCTTTCTTT. It encodes CASSLNRQGEMNTEAFF.

V and J are TRBV30 and TRBJ2-1, with 7 bases matching TRBD1. This CDR3 is built from 12 residues. Trimming took 1 base from V and 12 from J; bases not matched to a gene: 6. The germline V gene encodes CDR1 GTSNPN and CDR2 SVGIG (reference sequence). CDR3 loop: CAWSEGARGQFF. The DNA for the CDR3 is TGTGCCTGGAGTGAGGGGGCCCGGGGGCAGTTCTTC.

The gene calls are TRBV18 and TRBJ1-1; no definite D call. Trimming took off 6 bases at V and 3 bases at J, with 17 bases between the two ends. This CDR3 is 15 amino acids long. Germline V gene data show CDR1 as KGHSH and CDR2 as LQKENI. CDR3 nucleotides: TGTGCCAGCTCGCCGATACTAGGTGGGTACACTGAAGCTTTCTTT. Translation gives CASSPILGGYTEAFF.

V usage is TRBV2 and J usage is TRBJ2-6; 7 positions agree with TRBD2. J gave up 0 bases and V 7 bases, and 9 bases lay outside the gene matches. CDR1 and CDR2 from the germline V gene are SNHLY and FYNNEI. The CDR3 consists of 17 residues. The chain's CDR3 is CASTLLGGISGANVLTF. CDR3 sequence (DNA): TGTGCCAGCACCTTGCTGGGAGGGATCTCTGGGGCCAACGTCCTGACTTTC.